This is a list of T cell receptor beta chains from one sample in a study of monozygotic twins with inflammatory bowel disease. TCRdb reprocessed the 5' RACE reads; each CDR3 protein has one entry and no DNA is given. This repertoire includes 330,000 or so distinct CDR3 sequences. Sequencing was carried out using blood. The receptor set was obtained from a human donor with ulcerative colitis or Crohn's disease, or a healthy co-twin of an affected twin (not recorded which). Each CDR3 is given with its conserved first and last residue.

TRBV10-1	TRBJ2-3	15	CASSESEGLTDTQYF
TRBV12-3/TRBV12-4	TRBJ1-6	14	CASSNRGSTAPLHF
TRBV15	TRBJ2-7	14	CATSRDRASYEQYF
TRBV7-8	TRBJ1-1	15	CASSSKQESNTEAFF
TRBV7-9	TRBJ1-2	15	CASSFLGQGLDGYTF
TRBV4-3	TRBJ2-2	16	CASSRRGGENTGELFF
TRBV12-3/TRBV12-4	TRBJ2-7	15	CASSRRGASTYEQYF
TRBV5-1	TRBJ2-1	15	CASSLEIAGVAEQFF
TRBV29-1	TRBJ1-1	13	CSAARGQNTEAFF
TRBV5-1	TRBJ2-1	19	CASSLRPAGGTGFYNEQFF
TRBV28	TRBJ1-2	13	CASSLAGWYGYTF
TRBV6-2/TRBV6-3	TRBJ2-7	14	CASSYSTGTYEQYF
TRBV7-9	TRBJ1-2	13	CASSPQGMGGYTF
TRBV7-9	TRBJ2-1	16	CASSTSSSGGLDEQFF
TRBV6-1	TRBJ1-3	15	CASSGRGLSGNTIYF
TRBV28	TRBJ2-3	15	CASSFAGIDTDTQYF
TRBV6-1	TRBJ2-2	16	CASSRDSHSNTGELFF
TRBV20-1	TRBJ2-7	13	CSAPGTYSYEQYF
TRBV18	TRBJ2-7	14	CASSPQAPDVEQYF
TRBV12-3/TRBV12-4	TRBJ2-1	17	CASSLKSFYPSGNEQFF
TRBV9	TRBJ2-5	13	CASSVGSQGTQYF
TRBV11-1	TRBJ2-1	18	CASSPRGSSGVGYNEQFF
TRBV2	TRBJ2-2	14	CASTRQGSTGELFF
TRBV12-3/TRBV12-4	TRBJ2-1	16	CASSTQTGSSYNEQFF
TRBV2	TRBJ1-4	13	CASSEVGRQKLFF
TRBV7-7	TRBJ2-1	15	CVSSNRVESYNEQFF
TRBV10-1	TRBJ1-2	17	CASSPHRQGAHHYGYTF
TRBV27	TRBJ1-5	15	CASSSADRGGQPQHF
TRBV25-1	TRBJ1-1	16	CASRTTGANMNTEAFF
TRBV12-3/TRBV12-4	TRBJ1-1	12	CASSNPPGEAFF
TRBV7-2	TRBJ2-1	16	CASSPGRDRGNHEQFF
TRBV5-1	TRBJ2-7	16	CASSLAQGLAWDEQYF
TRBV20-1	TRBJ2-1	14	CSARGTSGVNEQFF
TRBV2	TRBJ2-4	14	CASSETGGKNIQYF
TRBV7-3	TRBJ2-1	13	CASSSTSGFEQFF
TRBV10-2	TRBJ2-5	14	CASSERTFQETQYF
TRBV28	TRBJ2-1	15	CASSSGTGGYNEQFF
TRBV24-1	TRBJ2-2	15	CATSDLQSNTGELFF
TRBV21-1	TRBJ2-2	19	CASSRRGTSGVVYTGELFF
TRBV20-1	TRBJ2-3	14	CSARVAGNTDTQYF
TRBV20-1	TRBJ1-5	17	CSARKGGGGRSNQPQHF
TRBV28	TRBJ2-1	12	CASSPGYNDQFF
TRBV5-1	TRBJ1-2	16	CASSLGTGGTNYGYTF
TRBV7-8	TRBJ2-3	15	CASSPSGGAEDTQYF
TRBV20-1	TRBJ1-6	13	CSAREPQGPPLHF
TRBV29-1	TRBJ2-5	13	CSVETGSQETQYF
TRBV15	TRBJ1-2	12	CATGDRNYGYTF
TRBV4-3	TRBJ1-3	16	CASSQAGEAYGNTIYF
TRBV10-3	TRBJ1-2	15	CAIKEQRDPNYGYTF
TRBV29-1	TRBJ2-4	14	CSASLLAGQNIQYF
TRBV6-1	TRBJ2-7	15	CASRRPGAGTYEQYF
TRBV11-2	TRBJ2-7	14	CASSPQTSPTEQYF